The rows below give T cell receptor beta chains drawn from one sample of a study of PD-1 blockade in classical Hodgkin lymphoma. The data were produced by immunoSEQ multiplex PCR, yet TCRdb's version contains in-frame clones alone and is incomplete. The sample contains under 60,000 clones, 65% to 85% of which appear only once. The source was peripheral blood mononuclear cells (PBMCs), collected at baseline. These receptors all stem from a human donor with classical Hodgkin lymphoma. Each CDR3 is given with its conserved first and last residue. D genes are given only for firm matches. Part of the rows lack a size; the others show once, few, many or a class for expanded clones.

V: TRBV7-9
J: TRBJ2-7
size: -
D: -
CDR3: CASSFTGNHYEQYF
DNA: TGTGCCAGCAGCTTTACCGGCAATCACTACGAGCAGTACTTC

V: TRBV28
J: TRBJ1-6
size: -
D: TRBD1
CDR3: CASSSGQGGSPLHF
DNA: TGTGCCAGCAGCTCGGGACAGGGAGGTTCACCCCTCCACTTT

V: TRBV5-6
J: TRBJ2-5
size: -
D: -
CDR3: CASSRETQYF
DNA: TGTGCCAGCAGCAGAGAGACCCAGTACTTC

V: TRBV19
J: TRBJ1-1
size: many
D: -
CDR3: CASSRGENLNTEAFF
DNA: TGTGCCAGTAGTAGGGGGGAAAATTTAAACACTGAAGCTTTCTTT

V: TRBV2
J: TRBJ1-2
size: once
D: -
CDR3: CASSATGNGYTF
DNA: TGTGCCAGCAGTGCGACAGGAAATGGCTACACCTTC

V: TRBV9
J: TRBJ1-2
size: -
D: -
CDR3: CASSPREGGFGYTF
DNA: TGTGCCAGCAGCCCGCGGGAGGGCGGGTTTGGCTACACCTTC

V: TRBV5-1
J: TRBJ2-7
size: -
D: -
CDR3: CASSFPRDLRNEQYF
DNA: TGTGCCAGCAGCTTCCCCCGGGACCTTCGAAACGAGCAGTACTTC

V: TRBV15
J: TRBJ1-5
size: -
D: -
CDR3: CATSRESGRNQPQHF
DNA: TGTGCCACCAGCAGAGAGTCAGGACGCAATCAGCCCCAGCATTTT

V: TRBV7-2
J: TRBJ2-1
size: -
D: TRBD2
CDR3: CASSLTSGGGNEQFF
DNA: TGTGCCAGCAGCTTGACTAGCGGGGGCGGGAATGAGCAGTTCTTC

V: TRBV2
J: TRBJ2-1
size: once
D: TRBD2
CDR3: CASRRTSGNPGEQFF
DNA: TGTGCCAGCAGGCGGACTAGCGGGAATCCCGGTGAGCAGTTCTTC

V: TRBV10-3
J: TRBJ2-3
size: -
D: -
CDR3: CAISAATVGTDTQYF
DNA: TGTGCCATCAGTGCCGCCACAGTAGGCACAGATACGCAGTATTTT

V: TRBV5-1
J: TRBJ2-6
size: once
D: -
CDR3: CASSLAGVGANVLTF
DNA: TGCGCCAGCAGCTTGGCAGGGGTAGGGGCCAACGTCCTGACTTTC

V: TRBV13
J: TRBJ2-7
size: -
D: TRBD1
CDR3: CASSQTGGDYEQYF
DNA: TGTGCCAGCAGCCAGACAGGGGGGGACTACGAGCAGTACTTC

V: TRBV5-4
J: TRBJ1-2
size: -
D: -
CDR3: CASSLGGVPSNYGYTF
DNA: TGTGCCAGCAGCTTAGGCGGGGTTCCCTCTAACTATGGCTACACCTTC

V: TRBV20-1
J: TRBJ2-5
size: -
D: -
CDR3: CSARGGQTQYF
DNA: TGCAGTGCTAGGGGAGGACAGACCCAGTACTTC

V: TRBV5-4
J: TRBJ1-2
size: -
D: -
CDR3: CASSLEWVNSGGYTF
DNA: TGTGCCAGCAGCTTGGAGTGGGTTAATTCGGGTGGCTACACCTTC

V: TRBV19
J: TRBJ2-5
size: once
D: -
CDR3: CASSLGLHETQYF
DNA: TGTGCCAGTAGTCTGGGACTCCATGAGACCCAGTACTTC

V: TRBV6-5
J: TRBJ1-1
size: -
D: -
CDR3: CASSYFPDGSNTEAFF
DNA: TGTGCCAGCAGTTACTTCCCGGACGGATCGAACACTGAAGCTTTCTTT

V: TRBV19
J: TRBJ2-1
size: -
D: -
CDR3: CASSILGGRTYNEQFF
DNA: TGTGCCAGTAGTATATTAGGAGGGAGGACCTACAATGAGCAGTTCTTC

V: TRBV6-8
J: TRBJ1-5
size: -
D: -
CDR3: CARGGDQPQHF
DNA: TGTGCCAGGGGAGGCGATCAGCCCCAGCATTTT

V: TRBV28
J: TRBJ1-3
size: -
D: -
CDR3: CASIPGAKGNTIYF
DNA: TGTGCCAGCATCCCGGGGGCTAAAGGAAACACCATATATTTT

V: TRBV11-3
J: TRBJ1-1
size: -
D: -
CDR3: CASSLGGFEAFF
DNA: TGTGCCAGCAGCTTAGGGGGATTTGAAGCTTTCTTT

V: TRBV5-6
J: TRBJ2-3
size: -
D: -
CDR3: CASSLDRGLTDTQYF
DNA: TGTGCCAGCAGCTTGGACAGGGGACTCACAGATACGCAGTATTTT

V: TRBV5-1
J: TRBJ2-1
size: -
D: -
CDR3: CASSEGTAEQFF
DNA: TGCGCCAGCAGCGAGGGGACCGCTGAGCAGTTCTTC

V: TRBV28
J: TRBJ2-7
size: -
D: -
CDR3: CASFPGLGSYEQYF
DNA: TGTGCCAGCTTCCCGGGACTGGGGTCCTACGAGCAGTACTTC

V: TRBV5-4
J: TRBJ2-5
size: -
D: TRBD1
CDR3: CASSLWTGFGETQYF
DNA: TGTGCCAGCAGCTTGTGGACAGGGTTCGGGGAGACCCAGTACTTC

V: TRBV5-8
J: TRBJ1-1
size: -
D: -
CDR3: CASSWGTEAFF
DNA: TGTGCCAGCAGCTGGGGGACTGAAGCTTTCTTT